The T cell receptor beta chain described here comes from a study of vaccination and CD4 T cells after COVID-19 (dated by TCRdb to between 2022 and 2023). Study-wide context: Convalescent patients had a positive SARS-CoV-2 result on nasal swab PCR, and of these patients, fewer than ten had mild disease and one had severe disease. The convalescent cohort included six males and four females, with two Hispanic individuals, seven Caucasians, two Asians and one multiracial person. Participants received two doses of either the Pfizer-BioNTech BNT162b2 vaccine (n=8) or the Moderna mRNA-1273 vaccine (n=2). Post-COVID blood samples from convalescent patients were collected a median of 101 days after diagnosis, with a range of about 35 to 161 days. The time from the second vaccine dose to post-vaccine blood sampling had a median of roughly 70 days and ranged from about 12 to 241 days. For stimulating the cultures, overlapping spike peptide pools were used, derived from SARS-CoV-2 as well as from the common cold coronaviruses HCoV-NL63, HCoV-OC43 and HCoV-229E. Control cultures received a CEFX viral epitope pool as the positive control, an HIV-1 Nef peptide pool as the negative control, or no peptide. In more than eight COVID-19 convalescent patients and a few infection-naive healthy vaccine recipients, researchers compared the spike-specific CD4+ TCR repertoire from before mRNA vaccination with the repertoire from after. Points the paper makes about the study in general: Among convalescent patients, a median 86.3% of the SARS-CoV-2-reactive clones seen after vaccination appeared only after vaccination, which suggests priming specific to the vaccine. Of the vaccine-specific clones found in convalescent patients, nearly all (304 of 307) were mono-reactive for SARS-CoV-2 spike instead of being cross-reactive with common cold coronaviruses. The median number of SARS-CoV-2-reactive clonotypes rose from about 23 after infection to 38 after vaccination, but the change was not significant. The number of convalescent patients in the study was relatively small, and the study did not examine early timepoints following natural infection.

A note on this clonotype: The target of this receptor is not known. No quality values exist for individual bases; no much larger clone is one base distant.

The CDR3 starts with the cysteine, ends with the phenylalanine, and has 17 residues. The retained sequence is limited to the CDR3, 51 bases, with the frame set at the first base. V lost 4 bases and J lost 5 bases, and the count of bases not matched to a germline gene is 16. Looking up the germline V gene yields CDR1 SGHTS and CDR2 YDEGEE. According to the study, the label for this sample's treatment or condition signals: approximately 9-day PBMC culture with coronavirus spike peptide pools or control peptides (ViraFEST assay). To expand antigen-specific T cells with peptide pools and then pick out the expanded clonotypes through TCR sequencing, the study relied on the ViraFEST assay. The positive SARS-CoV-2 PCR tests of the convalescent patients were dated from March to December 2020, before the Alpha, Beta and Delta variants emerged in the United States. Each well held approximately 2 million PBMCs cultured in IMDM containing roughly 5% human AB serum and approximately 9.8 IU/ml IL-2, with 8.5 to 10 ug/ml peptide pools added. Half of the culture medium was replaced with fresh IL-2-containing medium on days 3 and 7. Once the cells had been in culture for around 10 days, the EasySep CD4+ T cell isolation kit was used to isolate CD4+ T cells by negative selection. Ficoll-Paque Plus gradient centrifugation was used to isolate PBMCs from whole blood, and the isolated PBMCs were then either used fresh or cryopreserved at -140C. Each culture condition was generally run in triplicate wells.

Libraries were built with PCR. DNA from cultured CD4+ T cells underwent TCR sequencing with the Oncomine TCR Beta short-read assay at the Johns Hopkins FTIC core. The QIAamp micro DNA kit was used to extract genomic DNA from the cultured CD4+ T cells. Oncomine TCR Beta libraries from cultured CD4+ T cells were pooled with unique dual indexes and sequenced on an Illumina iSeq 100. The source study handled its data this way. Non-productive sequences were removed, and CDR3s not starting with C, not ending with F or W, or shorter than 7 amino acids were discarded. Antigen-specific clonotypes were identified with the MANAFEST web application by comparing peptide-stimulated wells with reference and other culture wells. An FDR below 0.05, an odds ratio above 5, and a productive frequency above 0.1% in at least two of three replicate wells were required for clones to be considered positive. A clonotype was classed as cross-reactive if the clonotype showed significant expansion both in SARS-CoV-2 spike wells and in at least one common cold coronavirus spike condition. Levenshtein distances (stringdist) and unrooted phylogenetic trees (ape) in R version 3.6.1 were used to assess CDR3 homology. TCRdb ran its own pipeline on the public reads, namely fastp trimming at Q25 and MiXCR clone calling, and kept in-frame beta chains. When rows share a CDR3 protein, they turn into one entry using the most common DNA and genes. These V and J calls originate from TCRdb's pipeline instead of the authors' own analysis. In all, the sample holds approximately 15,000 distinct CDR3 sequences, and roughly 60% of those were seen once. The ten largest clones take up approximately 7.4% of the sample.

The chain is assembled from TRBV5-8 and TRBJ2-5, with 8 bases matching TRBD2. Sequencing was carried out using CD4+ T cells from blood, cultured in vitro. The receptor's source is a human donor who had recovered from COVID-19. The CDR3 has the sequence CASSPGTSGVGAETQYF. In nucleotides, the sequence is TGTGCCAGCAGCCCCGGGACTAGTGGGGTTGGGGCCGAGACCCAGTACTTC. Outside the CDR3, residues come from the reference TRBV5-8 and TRBJ2-5 proteins, so the full variable domain is: EAGVTQSPTHLIKTRGQQATLRCSPISGHTSVYWYQQALGLGLQFLLWYDEGEERNRGNFPPRFSGRQFPNYSSELNVNALELEDSALYLCASSPGTSGVGAETQYFGPGTRLLVL.